This is a list of T cell receptor beta chains from one sample in a study of T cell changes during pregnancy in multiple sclerosis. Assay: immunoSEQ multiplex PCR; the TCRdb copy retains only in-frame clones and omits some. The sample consists of over 60,000 clones, 91% of them appearing once. The material sequenced was peripheral blood, taken in the third trimester of pregnancy. These TCRs come from a female donor in good health, enrolled as a control in a pregnancy study. Both conserved end residues are part of each CDR3. The D gene is left open where the match is weak. Size is omitted from some rows. Given values are once, few, many or a class for expanded clones.

clone size	D gene	V gene	J gene	CDR3 DNA	CDR3 protein
NA	NA	TRBV6-5	TRBJ1-2	TGTGCCAGCAGTTACATCCGGGGGGATGCCTATGGCTACACCTTC	CASSYIRGDAYGYTF
NA	NA	TRBV7-2	TRBJ1-3	TGTGCCAGCAGCTCGACACCGGGAAACACCATATATTTT	CASSSTPGNTIYF
NA	TRBD1	TRBV18	TRBJ2-2	TGTGCCAGCTCAAGCCGGGACAGGCTTTCCGGGGAGCTGTTTTTT	CASSSRDRLSGELFF
NA	TRBD2	TRBV7-2	TRBJ2-2	TGTGCCAGCAGCTCACTAGCGGGGGCGAACACCGGGGAGCTGTTTTTT	CASSSLAGANTGELFF
NA	TRBD1	TRBV14	TRBJ1-1	TGTGCCAGCAGCCTCAGACAGGGCCTGAACACTGAAGCTTTCTTT	CASSLRQGLNTEAFF
NA	TRBD2	TRBV19	TRBJ2-5	TGTGCCAGTAGTCCGGGACTAGCGACAGAGACCCAGTACTTC	CASSPGLATETQYF
few	NA	TRBV28	TRBJ1-1	TGTGCCAGCATTTTACAGATGAACACTGAAGCTTTCTTT	CASILQMNTEAFF
NA	NA	TRBV19	TRBJ2-3	TGTGCCAGTAGTATAGGGACTAACTCAGATACGCAGTATTTT	CASSIGTNSDTQYF
NA	TRBD2	TRBV7-8	TRBJ2-1	TGTGCCAGCAGCTTTCATCCGCCGGGACTAGCGGGGAGCAATGAGCAGTTCTTC	CASSFHPPGLAGSNEQFF
once	TRBD2	TRBV7-2	TRBJ2-7	TGTGCCAGCAGCGCGGGGGGACCTTCCTACGAGCAGTACTTC	CASSAGGPSYEQYF
NA	TRBD2	TRBV6-5	TRBJ2-1	TGTGCCAGCAGTTACGGGGTAGCGGGGGGGAATGAGCAGTTCTTC	CASSYGVAGGNEQFF
NA	NA	TRBV5-4	TRBJ2-3	TGTGCCAGCAGCTCTGGACAACGGGCAGATACGCAGTATTTT	CASSSGQRADTQYF
NA	TRBD2	TRBV14	TRBJ2-5	TGTGCCAGCAGCCAGCCCCGGGAGGGGAGGGCGACCCAGTACTTC	CASSQPREGRATQYF
NA	NA	TRBV7-8	TRBJ2-1	TGTGCCAGCACCGGAGGGGCGGCCGATGAGCAGTTCTTC	CASTGGAADEQFF
NA	NA	TRBV7-2	TRBJ2-7	TGTGCCAGCAGCTCGCGGCGGGGCAGGGAAGGGTACGAGCAGTACTTC	CASSSRRGREGYEQYF
NA	NA	TRBV4-3	TRBJ1-2	TGCGCCAGCAGCCAAGATCGTCGGGTTAGCTATGGCTACACCTTC	CASSQDRRVSYGYTF
NA	NA	TRBV5-6	TRBJ1-2	TGTGCCAGCAGCTTGGCCGGTGACACCGACTATGGCTACACCTTC	CASSLAGDTDYGYTF
NA	NA	TRBV5-4	TRBJ2-3	TGTGCCAGCAGCTTGCTGGGTATGGCTCGGGCGGGGATGGGAGATACGCAGTATTTT	CASSLLGMARAGMGDTQYF
NA	NA	TRBV29-1	TRBJ1-4	TGCAGCGTCGAGGAGGGTGAAAAACTGTTTTTT	CSVEEGEKLFF
NA	NA	TRBV7-9	TRBJ2-7	TGTGCCAGCAGTCCTACCCTGATCTACGAGCAGTACTTC	CASSPTLIYEQYF
NA	TRBD1	TRBV15	TRBJ1-2	TGTGCCACCAGCCCGGACAGGGGAAGGGGCTATGGCTACACCTTC	CATSPDRGRGYGYTF
NA	NA	TRBV11-2	TRBJ1-2	TGTGCCAGCAGGGCAGGGAGGGGCCCCAACTATGGCTACACCTTC	CASRAGRGPNYGYTF
NA	NA	TRBV12-5	TRBJ1-2	TGTGCTAGTGGTTTGGACAGATATATTAAATCAGCGGATCCTAACTATGGCTACACCTTC	CASGLDRYIKSADPNYGYTF
NA	NA	TRBV28	TRBJ1-4	TGTGCCAGCAGTTTCGTACAGGGCACAAATTATGAAAAACTGTTTTTT	CASSFVQGTNYEKLFF
NA	NA	TRBV28	TRBJ1-1	TGTGCCAGCAGTTCCATCCAAACAGCGAACACTGAAGCTTTCTTT	CASSSIQTANTEAFF
NA	TRBD1	TRBV15	TRBJ2-5	TGTGCCACCAGCAGAGATCCGACCGGACAGGGGTTTGGGACCCAGTACTTC	CATSRDPTGQGFGTQYF
NA	NA	TRBV7-2	TRBJ1-2	TGTGCCAGCAGTGCCGGACCGGGAAATAACTATGGCTACACCTTC	CASSAGPGNNYGYTF
NA	TRBD2	TRBV7-8	TRBJ2-7	TGTGCCAGCAGCCTCGGGACTAGCGGGACCACTGGGGAGCAGTACTTC	CASSLGTSGTTGEQYF
NA	NA	TRBV6-1	TRBJ1-4	TGTGCCAGCAGTGGTGAGACTTACTCAGCCCATAATGAAAAACTGTTTTTT	CASSGETYSAHNEKLFF
NA	NA	TRBV5-6	TRBJ1-2	TGTGCCAGCAGCTTGCAGGCCGGGAGCGCCCGATGGAAGGGCTACACCTTC	CASSLQAGSARWKGYTF
NA	NA	TRBV5-1	TRBJ2-2	TGCGCCAGCAGATTGGACGTCACCGCCGGGGTCACCGGGGAGCTGTTTTTT	CASRLDVTAGVTGELFF
NA	NA	TRBV5-8	TRBJ1-1	TGTGCCAGCAGCCCGAAACAGGTGGGCACTGAAGCTTTCTTT	CASSPKQVGTEAFF
NA	TRBD1	TRBV4-3	TRBJ1-6	TGCGCCAGCAGCCAAGGACAGGGGGAGCTATCACCCCTCCACTTT	CASSQGQGELSPLHF
NA	TRBD1	TRBV6-6	TRBJ1-4	TGTGCCAGCAGGGGGACAGGGACGGGGAATGAAAAACTGTTTTTT	CASRGTGTGNEKLFF
NA	TRBD1	TRBV19	TRBJ1-1	TGTGCCAGTAGTTTGCAAGGCAGGGGGAATGAAGCTTTCTTT	CASSLQGRGNEAFF
NA	TRBD1	TRBV7-8	TRBJ2-7	TGTGCCAGCAGCCCCCGGACAGGGCGAAACCCCTCCTACGAGCAGTACTTC	CASSPRTGRNPSYEQYF
NA	NA	TRBV29-1	TRBJ1-1	TGCAGCGTTGAAGACACAACCTGGGGGGGCGGGGCTTTCTTT	CSVEDTTWGGGAFF
NA	TRBD1	TRBV19	TRBJ1-1	TGTGCCAGTAGAACCCTAGCACTCAGGGGGACTGAAGCTTTCTTT	CASRTLALRGTEAFF
NA	TRBD2	TRBV5-1	TRBJ2-1	TGCGCCAGCAGCTTAAGCGGGACCCCCTACAATGAGCAGTTCTTC	CASSLSGTPYNEQFF
NA	TRBD1	TRBV10-3	TRBJ1-3	TGTGCCATCAGCCCGACAGGGGCCGGAAACACCATATATTTT	CAISPTGAGNTIYF
once	TRBD1	TRBV19	TRBJ1-2	TGTGCCAGTAGTAGAGCGACAGGGGGCGGTGGCTACACCTTC	CASSRATGGGGYTF
NA	NA	TRBV18	TRBJ1-5	TGTGCCAGCTCACGAGCAGGGCAGGCTCAGCCCCAGCATTTT	CASSRAGQAQPQHF
NA	NA	TRBV6-5	TRBJ2-7	TGTGCCAGCAGCGTAGGACGGGAAATCTCCTACGAGCAGTACTTC	CASSVGREISYEQYF